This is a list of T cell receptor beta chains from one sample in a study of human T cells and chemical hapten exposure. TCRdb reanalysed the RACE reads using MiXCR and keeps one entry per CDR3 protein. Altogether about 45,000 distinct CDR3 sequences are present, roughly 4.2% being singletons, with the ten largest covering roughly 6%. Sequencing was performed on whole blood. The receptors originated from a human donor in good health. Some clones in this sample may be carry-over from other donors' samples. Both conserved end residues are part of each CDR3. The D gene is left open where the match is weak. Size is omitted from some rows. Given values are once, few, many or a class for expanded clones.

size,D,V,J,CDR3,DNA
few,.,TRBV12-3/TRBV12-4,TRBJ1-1,CASSPGAPFMNTEAFF,TGTGCCAGCAGCCCAGGGGCCCCGTTCATGAACACTGAAGCTTTCTTT
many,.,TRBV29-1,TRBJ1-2,CSVGAPLANYGYTF,TGCAGCGTTGGAGCCCCACTAGCTAACTATGGCTACACCTTC
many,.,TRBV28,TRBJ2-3,CASSPPRLGTDTQYF,TGTGCCAGCAGTCCCCCAAGGCTCGGCACAGATACGCAGTATTTT
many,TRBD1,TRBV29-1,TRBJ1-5,CSVVGTGYSNQPQHF,TGCAGCGTTGTAGGGACAGGATATAGCAATCAGCCCCAGCATTTT
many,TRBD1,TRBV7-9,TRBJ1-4,CASSSSFPGGNEKLFF,TGTGCCAGCAGCTCATCATTTCCAGGGGGAAATGAAAAACTGTTTTTT
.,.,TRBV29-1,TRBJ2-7,CSVEDKDSYEQYF,TGCAGCGTTGAAGATAAGGACTCCTACGAGCAGTACTTC
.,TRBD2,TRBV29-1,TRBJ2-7,CSVEMGGPYEQYF,TGCAGCGTTGAAATGGGAGGGCCGTACGAGCAGTACTTC
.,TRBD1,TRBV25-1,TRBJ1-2,CASRDRDGYTF,TGTGCCAGCAGGGACAGGGATGGCTACACCTTC
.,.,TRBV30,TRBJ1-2,CAWSGEQGVYGYTF,TGTGCCTGGAGTGGAGAGCAGGGAGTCTATGGCTACACCTTC
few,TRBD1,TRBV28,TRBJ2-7,CASSWTGTGTYEQYF,TGTGCCAGCTCGTGGACCGGGACAGGGACCTACGAGCAGTACTTC
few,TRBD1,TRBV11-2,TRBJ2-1,CASSLEGQGAYNEQFF,TGTGCCAGCAGCTTAGAGGGACAGGGAGCATACAATGAGCAGTTCTTC
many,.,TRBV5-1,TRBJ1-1,CASSLRPGQTEAFF,TGCGCCAGCAGCTTGCGGCCAGGGCAGACTGAAGCTTTCTTT
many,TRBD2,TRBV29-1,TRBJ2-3,CSVQGTSGTDTQYF,TGCAGCGTCCAGGGGACTAGCGGCACAGATACGCAGTATTTT
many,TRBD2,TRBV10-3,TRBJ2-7,CAISELANEQYF,TGTGCCATCAGTGAACTAGCGAACGAGCAGTACTTC
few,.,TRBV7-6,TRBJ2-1,CASSLAGGVGAEQFF,TGTGCCAGCAGCTTAGCGGGCGGTGTGGGGGCTGAGCAGTTCTTC